This TCR beta chain was documented in a study of prognosis after radiotherapy for stage I lung cancer. Study overall: About 15 cases involved newly diagnosed primary stage I lung tumors, and a few involved oligometastatic NSCLC subsequent to surgical resection of the primary tumor. Alongside stereotactic body radiotherapy, concurrent therapy was given to no patient. Study results and limitations: Unique TCR clones declined after stereotactic body radiation therapy, from a median about 10,000 to 6,900. Patients developing distant metastases showed lower Shannon entropy after stereotactic body radiation therapy.

The CDR3 loop spans 14 amino acids. V was trimmed by 3 bases and J by 2 bases, leaving 11 bases between them. TCR beta CDR3 amplification from genomic DNA was performed by two-round multiplex PCR. Primers targeting each individual TRBV and TRBJ gene were applied in first-round PCR. TCRdb recomputed calls from the multiplex PCR reads with MiXCR, one row per CDR3 protein. There are approximately 20,000 distinct CDR3 sequences in the sample; approximately 28% occur only once, and 20% to 25% lies in the top ten. Ten or more counts support this clonotype. Its antigen is unidentified. This receptor was taken from a donor aged 50 or older with non-small cell lung cancer. The gene calls are TRBV12-3 or TRBV12-4 and TRBJ2-7; D is undetermined. The sample here was PBMCs, taken before or after stereotactic body radiation therapy (not recorded which). The CDR3 region has the DNA TGTGCCAGCAGTTTTCGTGGAATCACCTACGAGCAGTACTTC. Its translation is CASSFRGITYEQYF.